A single T cell receptor (beta chain) is shown here with its context. Its antigen is undetermined. A much larger clone lies one base from this, so it may be a read error. Germline DNA was also extracted, and blood RNA derived from unsorted whole blood. The CDR3 covers 14 residues. Per the germline V gene, CDR1 is SGHAT and CDR2 is FQNNGV. V was cut by 5 bases and J by 6 bases, with 16 bases left in between. This record belongs to a study of tumor-infiltrating lymphocytes in primary liver carcinoma. Study as a whole: Those enrolled were patients of both sexes, who were aged 30 to 69 years. The study, taken as a whole, reports: Tumor region pairs showed greater overlap than either tumor-adjacent or tumor-blood pairs did.

cDNA specific to TCR beta was made from 500 ng of total RNA, with a constant-region primer employed for priming. Generation of the TCR beta libraries relied on three nested multiplex PCR rounds using slightly modified ARM-PCR. A C-beta reverse primer was combined with TRBV1-TRBV30 forward primers in the first two PCR rounds, and each round had about 10 cycles. TCRdb used MiXCR to reprocess the multiplex PCR reads, holding one entry per CDR3 protein. This sample has 180,000 or so distinct CDR3 sequences, with over 45% found just once. The origin of this receptor is a man aged 35-49 years with primary liver carcinoma and hepatitis B virus infection. The chain is built from TRBV11-2 and TRBJ1-1, with TRBD1 as a possible D gene (6 bases). Sequences were obtained from peripheral blood. The CDR3 sequence: CASSPTRHRAEAFF. In DNA, the CDR3 is TGTGCCAGCAGCCCCACGAGACACAGGGCTGAAGCTTTCTTT.